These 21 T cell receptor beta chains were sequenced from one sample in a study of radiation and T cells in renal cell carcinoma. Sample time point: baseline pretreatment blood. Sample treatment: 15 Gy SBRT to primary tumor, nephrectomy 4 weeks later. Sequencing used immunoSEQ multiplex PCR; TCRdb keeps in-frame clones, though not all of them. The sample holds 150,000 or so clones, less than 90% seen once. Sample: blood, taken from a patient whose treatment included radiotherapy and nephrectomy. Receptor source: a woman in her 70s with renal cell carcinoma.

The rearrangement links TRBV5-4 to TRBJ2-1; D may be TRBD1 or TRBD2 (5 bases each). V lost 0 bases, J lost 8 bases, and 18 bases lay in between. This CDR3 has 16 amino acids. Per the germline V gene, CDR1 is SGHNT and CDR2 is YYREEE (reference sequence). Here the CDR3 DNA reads TGTGCCAGCAGCTTGGCGCGACAGAAGGGAGTGCATGAGCAGTTCTTC. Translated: CASSLARQKGVHEQFF.

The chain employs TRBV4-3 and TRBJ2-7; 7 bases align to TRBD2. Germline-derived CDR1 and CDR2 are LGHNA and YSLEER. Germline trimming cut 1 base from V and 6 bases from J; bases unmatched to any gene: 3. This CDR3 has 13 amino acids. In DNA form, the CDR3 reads TGCGCCAGCAGCCAAGGACTAGCCGGCGAGCAGTACTTC. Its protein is CASSQGLAGEQYF.

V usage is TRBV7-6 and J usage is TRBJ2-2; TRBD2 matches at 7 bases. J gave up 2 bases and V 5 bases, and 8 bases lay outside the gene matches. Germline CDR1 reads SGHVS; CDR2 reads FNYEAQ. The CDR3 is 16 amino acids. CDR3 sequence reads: CASSLLGDYNTGELFF. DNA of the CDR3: TGTGCCAGCAGCCTCCTTGGGGACTACAACACCGGGGAGCTGTTTTTT. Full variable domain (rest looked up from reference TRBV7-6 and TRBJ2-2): GAGVSQSPRYKVTKRGQDVALRCDPISGHVSLYWYRQALGQGPEFLTYFNYEAQQDKSGLPNDRFSAERPEGSISTLTIQRTEQRDSAMYRCASSLLGDYNTGELFFGEGSRLTVL.

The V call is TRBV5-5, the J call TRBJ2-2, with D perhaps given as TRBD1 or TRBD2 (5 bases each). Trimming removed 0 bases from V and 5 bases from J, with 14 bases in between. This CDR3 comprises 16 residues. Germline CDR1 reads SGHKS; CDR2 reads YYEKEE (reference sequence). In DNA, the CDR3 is TGTGCCAGCAGCTTGGCAAACGGGGCAGAAACCGGGGAGCTGTTTTTT. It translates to CASSLANGAETGELFF.

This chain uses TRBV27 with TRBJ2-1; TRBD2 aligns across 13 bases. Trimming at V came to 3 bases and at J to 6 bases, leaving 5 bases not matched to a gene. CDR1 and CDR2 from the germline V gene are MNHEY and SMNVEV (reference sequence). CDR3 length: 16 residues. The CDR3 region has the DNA TGTGCCAGCAGTTTCTCGACTAGCGGGGGGACCAATGAGCAGTTCTTC. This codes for CASSFSTSGGTNEQFF.

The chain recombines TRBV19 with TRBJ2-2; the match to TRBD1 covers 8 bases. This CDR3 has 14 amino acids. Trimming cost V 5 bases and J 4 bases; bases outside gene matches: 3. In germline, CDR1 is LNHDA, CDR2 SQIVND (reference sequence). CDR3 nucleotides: TGTGCCAGTAGTTTACAGGGGGTCACCGGGGAGCTGTTTTTT. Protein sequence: CASSLQGVTGELFF. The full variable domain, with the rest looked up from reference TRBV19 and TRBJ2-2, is DGGITQSPKYLFRKEGQNVTLSCEQNLNHDAMYWYRQDPGQGLRLIYYSQIVNDFQKGDIAEGYSVSREKKESFPLTVTSAQKNPTAFYLCASSLQGVTGELFFGEGSRLTVL.

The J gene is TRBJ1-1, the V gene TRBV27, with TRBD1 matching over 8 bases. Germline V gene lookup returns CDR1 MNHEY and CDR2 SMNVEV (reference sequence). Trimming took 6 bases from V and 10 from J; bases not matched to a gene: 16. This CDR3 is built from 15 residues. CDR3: CASRRKGQAIGRAFF. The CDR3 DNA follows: TGTGCCAGCAGGAGGAAGGGACAGGCCATCGGGAGAGCTTTCTTT.

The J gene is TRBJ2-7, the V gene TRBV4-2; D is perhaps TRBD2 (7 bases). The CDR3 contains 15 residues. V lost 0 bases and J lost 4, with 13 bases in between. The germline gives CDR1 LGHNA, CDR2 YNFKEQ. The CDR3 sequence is CASSQDGGAQYEQYF. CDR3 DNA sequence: TGTGCCAGCAGCCAAGATGGGGGGGCGCAGTACGAGCAGTACTTC.

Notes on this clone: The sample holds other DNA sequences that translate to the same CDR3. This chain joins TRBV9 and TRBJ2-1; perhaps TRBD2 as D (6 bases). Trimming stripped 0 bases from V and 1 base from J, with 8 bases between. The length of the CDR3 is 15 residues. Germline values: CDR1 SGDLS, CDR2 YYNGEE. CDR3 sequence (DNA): TGTGCCAGCAGCGTAGCTGGACTATCCTACAATGAGCAGTTCTTC. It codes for CASSVAGLSYNEQFF.

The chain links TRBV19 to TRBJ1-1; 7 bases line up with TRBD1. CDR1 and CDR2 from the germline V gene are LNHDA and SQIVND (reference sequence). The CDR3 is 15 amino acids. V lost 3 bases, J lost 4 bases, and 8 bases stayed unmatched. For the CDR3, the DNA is TGTGCCAGTAGTATCCAGGGGGTATTGGGCACTGAAGCTTTCTTT. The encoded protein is CASSIQGVLGTEAFF. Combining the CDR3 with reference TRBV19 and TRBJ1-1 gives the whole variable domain DGGITQSPKYLFRKEGQNVTLSCEQNLNHDAMYWYRQDPGQGLRLIYYSQIVNDFQKGDIAEGYSVSREKKESFPLTVTSAQKNPTAFYLCASSIQGVLGTEAFFGQGTRLTVV.

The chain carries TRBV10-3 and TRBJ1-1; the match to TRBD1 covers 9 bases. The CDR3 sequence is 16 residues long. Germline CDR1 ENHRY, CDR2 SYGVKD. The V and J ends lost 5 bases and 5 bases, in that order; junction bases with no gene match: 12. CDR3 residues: CAISLNRGRGTTEAFF. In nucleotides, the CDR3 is TGTGCCATCAGTCTGAACAGGGGGCGCGGTACTACTGAAGCTTTCTTT.

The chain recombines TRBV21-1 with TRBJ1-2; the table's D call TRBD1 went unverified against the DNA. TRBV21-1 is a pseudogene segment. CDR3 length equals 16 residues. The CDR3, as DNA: TGTGCCAGCAGCAAGGGGGACAGCGAAGAACCTTATGGCTACACCTTC. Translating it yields CASSKGDSEEPYGYTF.

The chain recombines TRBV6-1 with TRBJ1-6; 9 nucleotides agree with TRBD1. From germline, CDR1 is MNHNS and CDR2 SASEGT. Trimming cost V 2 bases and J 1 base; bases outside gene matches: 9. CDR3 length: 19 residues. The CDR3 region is CASSENADRGFSYNSPLHF. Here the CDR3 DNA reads TGTGCCAGCAGTGAAAATGCGGACAGGGGATTTTCCTATAATTCACCCCTCCACTTT.

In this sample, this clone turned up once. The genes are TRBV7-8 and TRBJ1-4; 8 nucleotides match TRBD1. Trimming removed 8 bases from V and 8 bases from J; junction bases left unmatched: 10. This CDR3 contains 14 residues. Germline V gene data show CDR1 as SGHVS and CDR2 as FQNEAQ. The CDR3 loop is CASGRQGFLEKLFF. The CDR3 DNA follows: TGTGCCAGCGGGCGACAGGGGTTTTTGGAAAAACTGTTTTTT.

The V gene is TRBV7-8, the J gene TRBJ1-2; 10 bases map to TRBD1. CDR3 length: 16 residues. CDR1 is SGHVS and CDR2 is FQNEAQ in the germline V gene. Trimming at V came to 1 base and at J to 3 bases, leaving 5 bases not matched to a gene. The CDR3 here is CASSLVGQGDHYGYTF. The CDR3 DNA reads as TGTGCCAGCAGCTTAGTCGGACAGGGGGATCACTATGGCTACACCTTC.

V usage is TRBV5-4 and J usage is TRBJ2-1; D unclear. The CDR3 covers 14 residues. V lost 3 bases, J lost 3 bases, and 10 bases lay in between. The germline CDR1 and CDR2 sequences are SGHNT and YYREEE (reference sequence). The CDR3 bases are TGTGCCAGCAGCTCGCATAGAAACTACAATGAGCAGTTCTTC. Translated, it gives CASSSHRNYNEQFF.

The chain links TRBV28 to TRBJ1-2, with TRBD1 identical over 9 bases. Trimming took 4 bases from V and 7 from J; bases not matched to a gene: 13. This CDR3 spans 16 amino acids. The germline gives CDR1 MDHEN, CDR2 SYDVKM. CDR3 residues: CASSSYTGGGFGGYTF. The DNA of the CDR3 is TGTGCCAGCAGTTCATATACAGGGGGCGGATTTGGTGGCTACACCTTC.

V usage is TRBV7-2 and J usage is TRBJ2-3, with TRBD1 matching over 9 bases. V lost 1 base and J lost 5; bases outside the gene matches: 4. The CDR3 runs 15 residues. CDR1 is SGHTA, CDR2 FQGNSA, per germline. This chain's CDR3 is CASSLGQGVRDTQYF. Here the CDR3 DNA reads TGTGCCAGCAGCTTAGGACAGGGGGTAAGAGATACGCAGTATTTT.

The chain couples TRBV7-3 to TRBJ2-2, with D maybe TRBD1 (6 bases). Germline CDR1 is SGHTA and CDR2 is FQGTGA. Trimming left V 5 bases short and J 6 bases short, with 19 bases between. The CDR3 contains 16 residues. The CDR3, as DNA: TGTGCCAGCAGCGAGGACGGTGGGGGCGTTGCCGGGGAGCTGTTTTTT. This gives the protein CASSEDGGGVAGELFF. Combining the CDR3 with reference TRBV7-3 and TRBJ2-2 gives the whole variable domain GAGVSQTPSNKVTEKGKYVELRCDPISGHTALYWYRQSLGQGPEFLIYFQGTGAADDSGLPNDRFFAVRPEGSVSTLKIQRTERGDSAVYLCASSEDGGGVAGELFFGEGSRLTVL.

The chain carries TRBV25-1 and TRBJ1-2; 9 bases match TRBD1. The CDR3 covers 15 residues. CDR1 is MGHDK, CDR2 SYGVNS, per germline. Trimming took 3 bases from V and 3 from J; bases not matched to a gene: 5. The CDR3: CASSDGQGRDYGYTF. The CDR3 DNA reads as TGTGCCAGCAGTGATGGACAGGGGAGGGACTATGGCTACACCTTC.

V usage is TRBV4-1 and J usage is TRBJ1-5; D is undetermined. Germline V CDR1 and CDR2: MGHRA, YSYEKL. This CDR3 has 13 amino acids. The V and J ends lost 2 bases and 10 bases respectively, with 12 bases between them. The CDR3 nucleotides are TGCGCCAGCAGCCAAATTTTAGTCAGCCCCCAGCATTTT. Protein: CASSQILVSPQHF.